Listed here are 30 T cell receptor beta chains from one sample, sequenced in a study of Graves' ophthalmopathy and Graves' hyperthyroidism (dated by TCRdb to about 2018). For sequencing, an Illumina HiSeq 2000 was employed. TCR beta CDR3 regions were amplified from RNA transcripts for repertoire sequencing. The first round of RT-PCR was done with HTBI primers and the Qiagen OneStep RT-PCR kit, and was followed by a second round of multiplex PCR, then size selection and purification. TCRdb redid the processing of the public reads, applying fastp at Q25 and MiXCR, and retained in-frame beta chains. All rows with the same CDR3 protein become a single entry with the most common DNA and genes. Within this sample are approximately 700,000 distinct CDR3 sequences, with 35% to 50% of them counted one time only. Roughly 46% of the sample is held by the ten biggest clonotypes. Sequencing used peripheral blood. The receptors were sampled from an adult man with Graves' ophthalmopathy.

This chain uses TRBV29-1 with TRBJ1-1; no clear D. CDR1 is SQVTM and CDR2 is ANQGSEA in the germline V gene. The CDR3 sequence is 10 residues long. Trimming left V 6 bases short and J 10 bases short, with 12 bases between. As DNA, the CDR3 is TGCAGCGTGACCGACCAGACAGCTTTCTTT. Translation: CSVTDQTAFF.

The rearrangement uses TRBV2 and TRBJ1-2; TRBD1 might be the D (5 bases). This CDR3 is built from 13 residues. From germline, CDR1 is SNHLY and CDR2 FYNNEI. The CDR3 coding sequence is TGTGCTAGACCTTGGGGGTCTAACTATGGCTACACCTTC. The encoded protein is CARPWGSNYGYTF.

This clonotype was seen only a few times. J is TRBJ2-2 and V is TRBV2, with 8 bases matching TRBD2. V lost 6 bases and J lost 5; bases outside the gene matches: 8. The CDR3 loop spans 15 amino acids. Germline V CDR1 and CDR2: SNHLY, FYNNEI. The CDR3 region is CASRKAGARTGELFF. For the CDR3, the DNA is TGTGCCAGCAGGAAAGCGGGGGCGCGGACCGGGGAGCTGTTTTTT.

Of note for this clonotype: The junction shows a germline mismatch at one end, possibly a read error. The V call is TRBV12-3 or TRBV12-4, the J call TRBJ1-5; D unresolved. This CDR3 is built from 13 residues. The CDR3 coding sequence is TGTACCAGCGCTAGTGGGATAGATCAGCCCCAGCATTTT. It encodes CTSASGIDQPQHF.

The chain employs TRBV24-1 and TRBJ2-3, with D perhaps given as TRBD1 or TRBD2 (5 bases each). Trimming stripped 5 bases from V and 4 bases from J, with 15 bases between. CDR3 length equals 15 residues. Germline CDR1 KGHDR, CDR2 SFDVKD. The CDR3 bases are TGTGCCACCAGTGCCTCCCTGGGGGTCTCAGATACGCAGTATTTT. Translated, it gives CATSASLGVSDTQYF.

The chain is built from TRBV25-1 and TRBJ1-2, with D possibly matching TRBD1 (5 bases). This CDR3 region has 16 residues. Trimming stripped 3 bases from V and 4 bases from J, with 18 bases between. Germline CDR1 is MGHDK and CDR2 is SYGVNS. CDR3 nucleotide sequence: TGTGCCAGCAGTGATCCCCGCGACAGTAGCTTCTATGGCTACACCTTC. This translates into CASSDPRDSSFYGYTF.

Points on this clonotype: An end of the junction differs from the germline gene, which may be a read error. The genes are TRBV10-3 and TRBJ1-6; 8 bases are shared with TRBD1. This CDR3 comprises 16 residues. Germline CDR1 ENHRY, CDR2 SYGVKD. The CDR3 loop reads CASSVEDREIGQPLHF. Here the CDR3 DNA reads TGTGCCAGCAGTGTTGAGGACAGGGAAATCGGTCAGCCCCTCCACTTT.

This clonotype was counted many times. The V gene is TRBV24-1, the J gene TRBJ1-1, with 7 bases identical to TRBD1. V lost 2 bases and J lost 3; bases outside the gene matches: 8. CDR1 and CDR2 (germline): KGHDR, SFDVKD. The CDR3 has 16 residues. CDR3 sequence (DNA): TGTGCCACCAGTGATTCGACAGGGACCAGTGACACTGAAGCTTTCTTT. It translates to CATSDSTGTSDTEAFF.

V gene TRBV5-1 combines with J gene TRBJ2-7; TRBD2 agrees at 7 bases. The CDR3 is made up of 14 amino acids. Germline lookup yields CDR1 SGHRS and CDR2 YFSETQ. The V segment lost 0 bases and the J segment 2 bases; nucleotides outside the gene matches: 2. In DNA, the CDR3 is TGCGCCAGCAGCTTGGGGGAGGGCCCCTACGAGCAGTACTTC. Translating gives CASSLGEGPYEQYF.

This clonotype has a count of ten or more. V gene TRBV10-3 combines with J gene TRBJ1-4; 12 nucleotides align to TRBD1. Germline V gene lookup returns CDR1 ENHRY and CDR2 SYGVKD. Trimming took 5 bases from V and 6 from J; bases not matched to a gene: 7. This CDR3 is built from 16 residues. The CDR3 region is CAISPGTGGFDEKLFF. CDR3 nucleotide sequence: TGTGCCATCAGTCCCGGGACAGGGGGCTTTGATGAAAAACTGTTTTTT.

This clonotype appeared a few times. This chain connects TRBV7-9 to TRBJ1-6; TRBD1 is a possible D gene (5 bases). The germline gives CDR1 SEHNR, CDR2 FQNEAQ (reference sequence). The CDR3 spans 18 residues. The V end lost 3 bases, the J end lost 7 bases, and 22 bases lay between the germline ends. CDR3 coding DNA: TGTGCCAGCAGCTTGGCCGGACTAGGACAACGGCTAAATTCACCCCTCCACTTT. Its translation is CASSLAGLGQRLNSPLHF. The whole variable domain, filled in from reference TRBV7-9 and TRBJ1-6, reads DTGVSQNPRHKITKRGQNVTFRCDPISEHNRLYWYRQTLGQGPEFLTYFQNEAQLEKSRLLSDRFSAERPKGSFSTLEIQRTEQGDSAMYLCASSLAGLGQRLNSPLHFGNGTRLTVT.

Turning to this clonotype: This may come from a read error, since a much larger clone is one base off. This rearrangement joins TRBV10-3 to TRBJ1-2, with D unclear. Germline CDR1 is ENHRY and CDR2 is SYGVKD. This CDR3 is 13 amino acids long. CDR3 sequence: CASSKGLRGGYTF. Written as DNA, the CDR3 is TGTGCCAGCAGTAAAGGTCTCCGGGGTGGCTACACCTTC.

The rearrangement links TRBV4-2 to TRBJ2-7; D is perhaps TRBD2 (7 bases). The CDR3 is 16 amino acids. Germline CDR1 and CDR2: LGHNA and YNFKEQ. V was pared by 5 bases and J by 4 bases, with 21 bases between. The CDR3, as DNA: TGTGCCAGCAGCTTGGGACTAATGGGGGCTTGGTACGAGCAGTACTTC. Translating it yields CASSLGLMGAWYEQYF.

The chain carries TRBV7-9 and TRBJ2-2; D remains ambiguous. The CDR3 spans 13 residues. V lost 1 base and J 7 bases, leaving 7 bases between the germline ends. Looked up from germline, CDR1 is SEHNR and CDR2 is FQNEAQ (reference sequence). The CDR3 DNA reads as TGTGCCAGCAGCTTAGGCCTAAACGGGGAGCTGTTTTTT. As protein: CASSLGLNGELFF.

Turning to this clonotype: One end of the junction is discordant with germline, which a read error may explain. The chain couples TRBV5-1 to TRBJ1-1; weak D call: TRBD1 (5 bases). The CDR3 has 15 residues. Germline V gene data show CDR1 as SGHRS and CDR2 as YFSETQ. DNA of the CDR3: TGTGCCAGCAGCGTAGGGTCAGGGTCTATCGCTGAAGCTTTCTTT. Amino acid sequence: CASSVGSGSIAEAFF.

This clonotype has only a few counts. The chain couples TRBV7-3 to TRBJ1-5; D gene uncertain. CDR1 and CDR2 (germline): SGHTA, FQGTGA. Trimming pared 5 bases from V and 3 bases from J, leaving 26 bases between. This CDR3 has 19 amino acids. The CDR3 DNA follows: TGTGCCAGCAGCCATACCTCTCACTACTGGACCAGATCCAATCAGCCCCAGCATTTT. It is translated as CASSHTSHYWTRSNQPQHF.

V is TRBV6-5 and J is TRBJ1-2, with 9 positions matching TRBD1. Per germline, CDR1 MNHEY and CDR2 SVGAGI. This CDR3 contains 12 residues. Trimming removed 7 bases from V and 6 bases from J; junction bases left unmatched: 3. Written as DNA, the CDR3 is TGTGCCAGCACCCGGACAGGGGATGGCTACACCTTC. This sequence encodes CASTRTGDGYTF.

This chain uses TRBV29-1 with TRBJ1-2; a possible D gene is TRBD1 (5 bases). The V end lost 4 bases, the J end lost 0 bases, and 12 bases lay between the germline ends. CDR3 length: 14 amino acids. CDR1 is SQVTM and CDR2 is ANQGSEA in the germline V gene. In DNA, the CDR3 is TGCAGCGTTGGTTTGACAGTGACTAACTATGGCTACACCTTC. Translated: CSVGLTVTNYGYTF. The variable domain in full, completed from reference TRBV29-1 and TRBJ1-2, reads SAVISQKPSRDICQRGTSLTIQCQVDSQVTMMFWYRQQPGQSLTLIATANQGSEATYESGFVIDKFPISRPNLTFSTLTVSNMSPEDSSIYLCSVGLTVTNYGYTFGSGTRLTVV.

The rearrangement joins TRBV2 to TRBJ2-3; 7 bases line up with TRBD1. This CDR3 spans 15 amino acids. V trimming: 5 bases; J trimming: 3 bases; junction bases outside the gene matches: 8. Per germline, CDR1 SNHLY and CDR2 FYNNEI. The CDR3 reads CASSFRPTGTDTQYF. The CDR3 DNA follows: TGTGCCAGCAGTTTTAGACCGACAGGGACAGATACGCAGTATTTT.

The rearrangement links TRBV7-9 to TRBJ1-3; possible D gene TRBD1, 5 bases. Trimming took 5 bases from V and 8 from J, leaving 19 bases between them. The CDR3 totals 15 residues. Germline V gene sequence: CDR1 SEHNR, CDR2 FQNEAQ (reference sequence). DNA for the CDR3: TGTGCCAGCAGCCTCCCCTCGGGGCCCCGGGACACCATATATTTT. As protein: CASSLPSGPRDTIYF.

The genes are TRBV15 and TRBJ2-2; TRBD1 matches at 9 bases. V gave up 2 bases and J gave up 7 bases; unmatched junction bases: 8. The CDR3 has 16 amino acids. The germline CDR1 and CDR2 sequences are LNHNV and YYDKDF (reference sequence). CDR3 bases: TGTGCCACCAGCAGAACCGGGACAGGGTCTAACGGGGAGCTGTTTTTT. This encodes CATSRTGTGSNGELFF. The full variable domain, completed using reference TRBV15 and TRBJ2-2, is DAMVIQNPRYQVTQFGKPVTLSCSQTLNHNVMYWYQQKSSQAPKLLFHYYDKDFNNEADTPDNFQSRRPNTSFCFLDIRSPGLGDTAMYLCATSRTGTGSNGELFFGEGSRLTVL.

This clonotype came up many times. The chain links TRBV2 to TRBJ1-2; D ambiguous. Trimming shortened V by 6 bases and J by 0 bases, and 5 bases separated the two germline ends. The CDR3 is 12 residues long. Germline V CDR1 and CDR2: SNHLY, FYNNEI. The CDR3 region has the DNA TGTGCCAGCAGGGCCTCTAACTATGGCTACACCTTC. It encodes CASRASNYGYTF.

V usage is TRBV29-1 and J usage is TRBJ1-1; D gene unclear. The CDR3 totals 13 residues. The V and J ends lost 7 bases and 7 bases respectively, with 19 bases between them. CDR1 is SQVTM, CDR2 ANQGSEA, per germline. CDR3 in DNA: TGCAGCGCGACGAGTCGGGAGGGAAATGAAGCTTTCTTT. This codes for CSATSREGNEAFF. Full variable domain (missing parts from reference TRBV29-1 and TRBJ1-1): SAVISQKPSRDICQRGTSLTIQCQVDSQVTMMFWYRQQPGQSLTLIATANQGSEATYESGFVIDKFPISRPNLTFSTLTVSNMSPEDSSIYLCSATSREGNEAFFGQGTRLTVV.

The table lists this clonotype with many counts. The chain uses TRBV12-3 or TRBV12-4 and TRBJ1-2; no reliable D call. The CDR3 has 14 amino acids. The germline V and J ends were trimmed by 3 bases and 3 bases, with 11 bases remaining between them. CDR3 protein: CASSFAEGHYGYTF. CDR3 nucleotides: TGTGCCAGCAGTTTTGCCGAGGGTCACTATGGCTACACCTTC.

Only a few counts were recorded for this clonotype. J is TRBJ1-5 and V is TRBV2; no firm D call. Trimming took off 5 bases at V and 5 bases at J, with 10 bases between the two ends. The V gene's germline CDR1 is SNHLY and CDR2 FYNNEI. This CDR3 has 13 amino acids. CDR3 nucleotide sequence: TGTGCCAGCAGTTACCGGTCAGATCAGCCCCAGCATTTT. Translated, it gives CASSYRSDQPQHF.

This clonotype has at least ten counts. The chain employs TRBV14 and TRBJ1-2; D unresolved. Germline V gene sequence: CDR1 SGHDN, CDR2 FVKESK. This CDR3 comprises 12 residues. With 2 bases removed from V and 8 bases from J, the gap between germline ends came to 9 bases. The CDR3 coding sequence is TGTGCCAGCAGCCAAAACTACCTGGGCTACACCTTC. Translating it yields CASSQNYLGYTF.

The V gene is TRBV6-1, the J gene TRBJ1-5; TRBD1 might be the D (6 bases). Trimming stripped 6 bases from V and 5 bases from J, with 14 bases between. The CDR3 is 14 amino acids. Germline assignment: CDR1 MNHNS and CDR2 SASEGT. CDR3 sequence: CASSYQGPHQPQHF. Here the CDR3 DNA reads TGTGCCAGCAGCTACCAGGGGCCCCATCAGCCCCAGCATTTT.

The table lists this clonotype with many counts. The chain recombines TRBV9 with TRBJ1-1, with D possibly TRBD1 on 6 matching bases. The CDR3 is 15 residues long. Between the trimmed V and J ends, which lost 0 bases and 6 bases, there was a span of 15 bases. Germline V gene data show CDR1 as SGDLS and CDR2 as YYNGEE. CDR3 region: CASSVESSRGPEAFF. The DNA for the CDR3 is TGTGCCAGCAGCGTAGAATCCAGTCGGGGGCCTGAAGCTTTCTTT. The whole variable domain, remainder taken from reference TRBV9 and TRBJ1-1, is DSGVTQTPKHLITATGQRVTLRCSPRSGDLSVYWYQQSLDQGLQFLIQYYNGEERAKGNILERFSAQQFPDLHSELNLSSLELGDSALYFCASSVESSRGPEAFFGQGTRLTVV.

J is TRBJ1-5 and V is TRBV29-1; D uncertain. The CDR3 has 11 amino acids. Per germline, CDR1 SQVTM and CDR2 ANQGSEA. For the CDR3, the DNA is TGCAGAGCTGGGAGTCGAGAGACCCAGCATTTT. Amino acid sequence: CRAGSRETQHF.

Many counts were recorded for this clonotype. This sequence joins TRBV5-8 and TRBJ1-6; TRBD1 is a possible D gene (5 bases). Germline CDR1 is SGHTS and CDR2 is YDEGEE. V was shortened by 6 bases and J by 10 bases, with 14 bases between the two germline ends. The CDR3 totals 13 residues. The CDR3 reads CASNQGIRSPLHF. In DNA, the CDR3 is TGTGCCAGCAACCAGGGTATTCGCTCACCCCTCCACTTT.